The sequence of this T cell receptor (beta chain) was determined in a study of blood T cells in healthy people across ages. This clonotype was seen more than once but under ten times. V lost 3 bases and J lost 4, with 8 bases in between. CDR1 is MDHEN, CDR2 SYDVKM, per germline. This CDR3 region has 13 residues. Primed by a sample-barcoded 5' primer and a J-beta primer mix, a second PCR proceeded for about 6 to 12 cycles. From the 5' RACE reads, TCRdb called clonotypes with MiXCR, one entry per CDR3 protein. The data show roughly 1 million distinct CDR3 sequences, about 23% seen once. The sample also formed part of further work on T cells of mothers and their children.

Sequencing input: blood. The V gene is TRBV28, the J gene TRBJ2-3; D is unclear. The receptor comes from a girl aged 2 to 10 in good health. In DNA form, the CDR3 reads TGTGCCAGCAGTTTGGAATGGGCAGATACGCAGTATTTT. It encodes CASSLEWADTQYF. Based on the CDR3 plus reference TRBV28 and TRBJ2-3, the full variable domain is DVKVTQSSRYLVKRTGEKVFLECVQDMDHENMFWYRQDPGLGLRLIYFSYDVKMKEKGDIPEGYSVSREKKERFSLILESASTNQTSMYLCASSLEWADTQYFGPGTRLTVL.